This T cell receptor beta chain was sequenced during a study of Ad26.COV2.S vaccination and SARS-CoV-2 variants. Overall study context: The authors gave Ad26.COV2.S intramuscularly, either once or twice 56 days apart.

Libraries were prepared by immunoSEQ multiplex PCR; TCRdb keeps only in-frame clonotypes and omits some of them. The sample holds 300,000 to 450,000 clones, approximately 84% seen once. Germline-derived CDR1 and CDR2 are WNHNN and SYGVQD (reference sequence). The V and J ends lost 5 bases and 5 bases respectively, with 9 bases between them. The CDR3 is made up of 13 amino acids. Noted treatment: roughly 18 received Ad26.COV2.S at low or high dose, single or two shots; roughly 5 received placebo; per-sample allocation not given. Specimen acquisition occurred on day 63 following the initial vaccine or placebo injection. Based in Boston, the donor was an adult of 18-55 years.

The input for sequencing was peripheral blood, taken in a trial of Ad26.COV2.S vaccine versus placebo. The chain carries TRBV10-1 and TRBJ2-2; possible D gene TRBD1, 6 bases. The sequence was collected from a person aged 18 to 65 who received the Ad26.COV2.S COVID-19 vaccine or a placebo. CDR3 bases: TGCGCCAGCAGTTTCCAGGGGACCGGGGAGCTGTTTTTT. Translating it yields CASSFQGTGELFF.